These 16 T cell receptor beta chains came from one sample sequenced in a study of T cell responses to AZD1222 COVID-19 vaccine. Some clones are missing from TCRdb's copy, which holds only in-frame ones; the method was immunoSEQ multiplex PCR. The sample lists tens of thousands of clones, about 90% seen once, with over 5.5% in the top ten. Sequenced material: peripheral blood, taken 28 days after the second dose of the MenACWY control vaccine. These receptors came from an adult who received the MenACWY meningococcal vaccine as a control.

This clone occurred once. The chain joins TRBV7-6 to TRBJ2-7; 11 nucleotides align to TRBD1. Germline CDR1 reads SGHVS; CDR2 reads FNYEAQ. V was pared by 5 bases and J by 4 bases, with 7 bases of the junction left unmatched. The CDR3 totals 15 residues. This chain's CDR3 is CASSRGTGGLYEQYF. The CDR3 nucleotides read TGTGCCAGCAGCCGCGGGACAGGGGGACTTTACGAGCAGTACTTC.

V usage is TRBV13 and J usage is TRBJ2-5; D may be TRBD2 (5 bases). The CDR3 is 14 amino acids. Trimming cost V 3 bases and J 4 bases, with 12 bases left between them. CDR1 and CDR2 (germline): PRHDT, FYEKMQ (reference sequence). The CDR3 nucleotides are TGTGCCAGCAGCTTCGGGTGGGCGGGAGAGACCCAGTACTTC. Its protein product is CASSFGWAGETQYF.

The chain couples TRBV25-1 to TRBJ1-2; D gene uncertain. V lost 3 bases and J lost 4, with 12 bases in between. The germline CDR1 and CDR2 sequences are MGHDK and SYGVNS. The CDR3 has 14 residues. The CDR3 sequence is CASSEGSQTYGYTF. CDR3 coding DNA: TGTGCCAGCAGTGAGGGCAGCCAGACCTATGGCTACACCTTC.

The CDR3 here is CASSQADTPGETQYF. The CDR3 DNA sequence: TGTGCCAGCAGCCAAGCCGACACTCCGGGCGAGACCCAGTACTTC. V usage is TRBV14 and J usage is TRBJ2-5; no firm D call. Germline CDR1 SGHDN, CDR2 FVKESK. The length of the CDR3 is 15 residues. Trimming shortened V by 1 base and J by 5 bases, and 14 bases separated the two germline ends.

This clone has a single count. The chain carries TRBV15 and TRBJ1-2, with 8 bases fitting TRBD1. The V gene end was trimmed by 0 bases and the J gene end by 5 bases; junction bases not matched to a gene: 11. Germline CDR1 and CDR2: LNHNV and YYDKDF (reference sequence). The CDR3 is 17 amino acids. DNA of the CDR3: TGTGCCACCAGCAGAGATAAGGGGACAGGACTTTTTTATGGCTACACCTTC. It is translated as CATSRDKGTGLFYGYTF.

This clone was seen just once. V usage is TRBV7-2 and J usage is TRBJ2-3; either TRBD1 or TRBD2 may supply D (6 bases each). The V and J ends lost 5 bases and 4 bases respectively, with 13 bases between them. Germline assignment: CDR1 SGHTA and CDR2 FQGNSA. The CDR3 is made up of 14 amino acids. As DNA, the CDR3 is TGTGCCAGCAGCCCATCCGGGGGCCCAGATACGCAGTATTTT. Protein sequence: CASSPSGGPDTQYF.

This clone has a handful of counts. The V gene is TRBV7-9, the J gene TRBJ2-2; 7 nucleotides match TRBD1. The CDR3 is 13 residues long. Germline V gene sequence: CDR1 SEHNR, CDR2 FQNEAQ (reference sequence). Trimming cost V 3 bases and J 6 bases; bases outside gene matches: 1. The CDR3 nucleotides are TGTGCCAGCAGCTTTGACAGGGCCGGGGAGCTGTTTTTT. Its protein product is CASSFDRAGELFF.

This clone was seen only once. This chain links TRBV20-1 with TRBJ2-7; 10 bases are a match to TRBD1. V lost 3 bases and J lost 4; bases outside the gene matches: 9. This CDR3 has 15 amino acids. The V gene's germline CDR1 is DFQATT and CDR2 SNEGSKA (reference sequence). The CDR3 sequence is CSASGTGVDWYEQYF. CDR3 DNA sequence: TGCAGTGCTAGTGGGACAGGGGTTGACTGGTACGAGCAGTACTTC.

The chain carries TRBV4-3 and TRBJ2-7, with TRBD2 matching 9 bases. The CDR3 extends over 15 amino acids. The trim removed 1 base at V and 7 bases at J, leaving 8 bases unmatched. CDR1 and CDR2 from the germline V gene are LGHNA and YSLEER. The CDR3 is CASSQAAGGPGEQYF. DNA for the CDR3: TGCGCCAGCAGCCAAGCGGCGGGAGGGCCGGGGGAGCAGTACTTC.

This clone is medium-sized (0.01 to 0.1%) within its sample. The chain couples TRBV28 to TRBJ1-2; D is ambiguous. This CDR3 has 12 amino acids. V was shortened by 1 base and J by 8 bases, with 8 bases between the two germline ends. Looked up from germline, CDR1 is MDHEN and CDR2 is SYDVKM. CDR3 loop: CASSLFLEGYTF. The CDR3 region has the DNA TGTGCCAGCAGTTTATTTCTGGAAGGCTACACCTTC.

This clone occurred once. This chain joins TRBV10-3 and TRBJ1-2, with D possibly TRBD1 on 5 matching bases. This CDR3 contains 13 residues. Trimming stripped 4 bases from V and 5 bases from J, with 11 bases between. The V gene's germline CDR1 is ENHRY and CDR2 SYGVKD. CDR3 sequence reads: CAISGEGAYGYTF. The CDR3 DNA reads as TGTGCCATCAGTGGGGAAGGGGCGTATGGCTACACCTTC.

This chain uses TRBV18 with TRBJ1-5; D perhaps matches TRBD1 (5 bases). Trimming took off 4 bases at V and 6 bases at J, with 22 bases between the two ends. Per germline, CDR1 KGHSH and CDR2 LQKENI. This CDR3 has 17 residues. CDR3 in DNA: TGTGCCAGCTCACAAGCGGCAAATAGGTTTCAGGGTCAGCCCCAGCATTTT. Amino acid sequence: CASSQAANRFQGQPQHF.

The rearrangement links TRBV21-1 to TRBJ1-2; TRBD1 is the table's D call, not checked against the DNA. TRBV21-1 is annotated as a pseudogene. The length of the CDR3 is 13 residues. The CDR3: CASSDRQDYGYTF. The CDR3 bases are TGTGCCAGCAGCGACAGACAGGACTATGGCTACACCTTC.

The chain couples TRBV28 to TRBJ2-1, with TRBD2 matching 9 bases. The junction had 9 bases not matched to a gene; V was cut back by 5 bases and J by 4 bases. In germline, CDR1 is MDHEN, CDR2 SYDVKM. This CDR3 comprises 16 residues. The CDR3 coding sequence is TGTGCCAGCAGTGCTCCTAGACTAGCGGTTTACAATGAGCAGTTCTTC. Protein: CASSAPRLAVYNEQFF.

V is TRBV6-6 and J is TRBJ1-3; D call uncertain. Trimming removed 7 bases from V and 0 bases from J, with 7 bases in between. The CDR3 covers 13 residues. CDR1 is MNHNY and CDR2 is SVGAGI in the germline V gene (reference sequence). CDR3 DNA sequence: TGTGCCAGCATAGAGAGCTCTGGAAACACCATATATTTT. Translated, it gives CASIESSGNTIYF.

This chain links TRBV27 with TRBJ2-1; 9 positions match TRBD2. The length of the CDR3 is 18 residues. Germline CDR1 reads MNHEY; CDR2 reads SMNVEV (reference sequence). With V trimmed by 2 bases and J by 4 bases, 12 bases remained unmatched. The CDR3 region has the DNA TGTGCCAGCAGTTTACTGGGGCGGGAGGGCCCTCAGTACAATGAGCAGTTCTTC. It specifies CASSLLGREGPQYNEQFF.